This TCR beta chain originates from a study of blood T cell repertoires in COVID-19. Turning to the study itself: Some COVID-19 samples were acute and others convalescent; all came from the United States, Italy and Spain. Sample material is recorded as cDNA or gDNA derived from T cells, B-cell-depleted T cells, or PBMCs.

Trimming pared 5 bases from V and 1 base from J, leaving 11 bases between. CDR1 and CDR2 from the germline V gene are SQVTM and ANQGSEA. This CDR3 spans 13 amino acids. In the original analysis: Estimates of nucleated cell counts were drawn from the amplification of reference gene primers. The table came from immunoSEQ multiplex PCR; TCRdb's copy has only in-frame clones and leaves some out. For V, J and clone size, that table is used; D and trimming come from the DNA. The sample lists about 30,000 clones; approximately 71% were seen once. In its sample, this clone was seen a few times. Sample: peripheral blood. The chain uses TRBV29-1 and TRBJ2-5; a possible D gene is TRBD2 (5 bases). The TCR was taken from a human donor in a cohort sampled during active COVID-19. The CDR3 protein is CSVPGTSQETQYF. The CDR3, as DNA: TGCAGCGTTCCGGGTACTAGCCAAGAGACCCAGTACTTC.